This T cell receptor beta chain was sequenced during a study of OX40 agonist ivuxolimab in advanced cancers. Study-level findings and limits: More expanded clones were found, on average, in CD8+ than in CD4+ T cells.

Some clones are missing from TCRdb's copy, which holds only in-frame ones; the method was immunoSEQ multiplex PCR. This sample yields about 43,000 clones, of which roughly 86% are seen a single time; 30% to 35% belongs to the top ten. This CDR3 is 15 amino acids long. Germline V gene lookup returns CDR1 SNHLY and CDR2 FYNNEI. V trimming: 5 bases; J trimming: 6 bases; junction bases outside the gene matches: 10. Concerning this clone: Its matching antigen is unknown.

The rearrangement joins TRBV2 to TRBJ1-5, with 7 bases fitting TRBD1. This sequence was found in an adult with an advanced solid tumor such as melanoma, head and neck, liver or kidney cancer. The source material was CD4+ or CD8+ T cells sorted from blood, sampled in a trial of the OX40 agonist ivuxolimab. The CDR3 spells CASSLDDRVSQPQHF. DNA of the CDR3: TGTGCCAGCAGTTTGGATGACAGGGTATCTCAGCCCCAGCATTTT.